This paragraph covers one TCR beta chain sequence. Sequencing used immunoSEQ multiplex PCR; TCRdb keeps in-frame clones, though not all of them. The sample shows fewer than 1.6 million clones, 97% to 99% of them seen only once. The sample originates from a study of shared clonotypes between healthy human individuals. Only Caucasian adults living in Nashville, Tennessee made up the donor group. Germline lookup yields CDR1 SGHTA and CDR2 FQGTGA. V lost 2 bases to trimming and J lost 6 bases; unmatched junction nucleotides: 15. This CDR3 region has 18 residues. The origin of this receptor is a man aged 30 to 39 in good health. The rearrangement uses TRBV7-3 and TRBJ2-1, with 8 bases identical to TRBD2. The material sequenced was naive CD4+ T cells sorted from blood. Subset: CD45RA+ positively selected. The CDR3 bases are TGTGCCAGCAGCTTAGGTCAGAAAGCGGGAGCTCCCCTCAATGAGCAGTTCTTC. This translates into CASSLGQKAGAPLNEQFF.